This T cell receptor beta chain was recorded in a study of glioma-infiltrating T cells after dendritic cell vaccination. The PCR used 60 V beta and 13 J beta primers. Profiled with immunoSEQ multiplex PCR; TCRdb holds only in-frame clones, not every one. The top ten clones hold under 8% of a sample with tens of thousands of clones, around 83% of them seen once. As to this clone: The antigen is not known.

Time point in this sample: after dendritic cell vaccination, including at tumor progression/relapse. Study-wide findings and caveats: Higher TCR clonality did not directly relate to longer survival.

Specimen: blood, collected after dendritic cell vaccination. This receptor was obtained from a human donor with glioblastoma.

The CDR3 nucleotides are TGTGCCAGCAGTTACCAAACAGGTTTCAACTATGGCTACACCTTC. Amino acid sequence: CASSYQTGFNYGYTF. The chain employs TRBV6-5 and TRBJ1-2, with D tentatively TRBD1 (5 bases). The CDR3 covers 15 residues. Germline lookup yields CDR1 MNHEY and CDR2 SVGAGI. V lost 2 bases to trimming and J lost 2 bases, with 12 bases between them.